This T cell receptor beta chain was recorded in a study of PD-L1 blockade in urothelial cancer. Study background: Most patients, about nine tenths of the roughly 29, were males with bladder-origin cancer.

This clone was picked up one time. Measured with immunoSEQ multiplex PCR; TCRdb has only the in-frame clones, and not every one. The sample holds 49,000 or so clones, 79% seen once. Time point given: pretreatment peripheral blood. Between 1 and 8 samples, pretreatment and on-treatment, were given by each patient. Germline V gene data show CDR1 as MDHEN and CDR2 as SYDVKM. Trimming shortened V by 5 bases and J by 8 bases, and 21 bases separated the two germline ends. The CDR3 loop spans 16 amino acids. Sequenced here: PBMCs, sampled around atezolizumab (anti-PD-L1) treatment. The V gene is TRBV28, the J gene TRBJ1-4; D possibly corresponds to TRBD1 (5 bases). The receptor comes from a man between 65 and 85 years old with urothelial cancer. The CDR3 bases are TGTGCCAGCAGTCAGTCCCCGGACGGCTCAGGGGAAAAACTGTTTTTT. It encodes CASSQSPDGSGEKLFF. The full variable domain, with the rest looked up from reference TRBV28 and TRBJ1-4, is DVKVTQSSRYLVKRTGEKVFLECVQDMDHENMFWYRQDPGLGLRLIYFSYDVKMKEKGDIPEGYSVSREKKERFSLILESASTNQTSMYLCASSQSPDGSGEKLFFGSGTQLSVL.